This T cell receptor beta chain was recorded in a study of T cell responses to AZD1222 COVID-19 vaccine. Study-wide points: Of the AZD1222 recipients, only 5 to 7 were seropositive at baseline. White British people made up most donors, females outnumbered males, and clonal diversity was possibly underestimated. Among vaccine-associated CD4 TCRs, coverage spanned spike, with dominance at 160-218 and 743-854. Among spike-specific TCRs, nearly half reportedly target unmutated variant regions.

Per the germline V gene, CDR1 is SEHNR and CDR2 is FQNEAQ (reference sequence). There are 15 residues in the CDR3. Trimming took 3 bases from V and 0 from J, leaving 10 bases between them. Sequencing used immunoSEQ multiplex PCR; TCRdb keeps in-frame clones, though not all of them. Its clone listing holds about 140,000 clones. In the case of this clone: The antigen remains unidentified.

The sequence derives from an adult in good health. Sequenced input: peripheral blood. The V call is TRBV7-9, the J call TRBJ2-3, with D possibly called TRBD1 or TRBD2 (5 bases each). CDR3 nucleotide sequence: TGTGCCAGCAGCTTTGGGACGTCTAGCACAGATACGCAGTATTTT. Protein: CASSFGTSSTDTQYF.